The T cell receptor beta chain described here comes from a study of T-cell reconstitution after alpha-beta-depleted transplantation in children. This clonotype was recorded many times. Its antigen is not identified. As it was prepared, the TCRbeta library received unique molecular identifiers. TCRdb reprocessed the PCR reads via MiXCR and lists one record per CDR3 protein. The sample lists some 70,000 distinct CDR3 sequences, roughly 4.9% occurring once. Study conclusions and caveats: Expanded graft clones numbering several hundred reportedly gave rise to alpha-beta T cells about two months after transplant. Newly produced T cells mostly provided counts and TCRbeta diversity after one year, as hyperexpanded clones declined. High day-60 TCRbeta diversity in some patients came from surviving recipient T cells and thymic progenitors.

CDR3 length: 13 residues. V lost 1 base, J lost 4 bases, and 8 bases lay in between. CDR1 is LGHDT and CDR2 is YNNKEL in the germline V gene (reference sequence). This receptor was obtained from a boy younger than two who had a stem cell transplant for acute myeloid leukemia, so the T cells may come from the graft donor. The V gene is TRBV3-1, the J gene TRBJ2-7; D unclear. Material: PBMCs, mostly from graft donor cells, obtained 180 days after TCRalphabeta/CD19-depleted stem cell transplant. CDR3 DNA: TGTGCCAGCAGCCAAGGCCCGCCTTACGAGCAGTACTTC. Translated, it gives CASSQGPPYEQYF.